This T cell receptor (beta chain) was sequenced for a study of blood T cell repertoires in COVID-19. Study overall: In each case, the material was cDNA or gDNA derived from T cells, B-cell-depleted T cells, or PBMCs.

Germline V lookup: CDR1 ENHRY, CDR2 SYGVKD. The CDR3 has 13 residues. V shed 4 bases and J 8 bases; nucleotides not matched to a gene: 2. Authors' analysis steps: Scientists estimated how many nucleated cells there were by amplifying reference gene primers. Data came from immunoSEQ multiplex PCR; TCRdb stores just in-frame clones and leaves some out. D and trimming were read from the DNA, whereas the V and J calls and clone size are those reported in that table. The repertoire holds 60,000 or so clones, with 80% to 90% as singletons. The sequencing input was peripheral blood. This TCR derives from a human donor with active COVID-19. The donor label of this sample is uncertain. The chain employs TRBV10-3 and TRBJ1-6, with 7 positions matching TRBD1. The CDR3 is CAISAGGDSPLHF. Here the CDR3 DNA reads TGTGCCATCAGTGCAGGGGGAGATTCACCCCTCCACTTT.